This T cell receptor (beta chain) was sequenced during a study of regulatory T cells in long-lasting Graves disease. Ten or more counts support this clonotype. Time point: newly diagnosed GD, antithyroid drugs for less than 3 months. Extracted PBMC RNA gave rise to the TCR library. Germline CDR1 and CDR2: LGHDT and YNNKEL (reference sequence). The V and J ends lost 1 base and 4 bases respectively, with 8 bases between them. The CDR3 extends over 14 amino acids. Investigators prepared the TCR beta libraries by applying iRepertoire HTBI primers and Arm-PCR of CDR3 regions. TCRdb fed the multiplex PCR reads into MiXCR, producing one record per CDR3 protein. The top ten clones hold around 12% of a sample with about 560,000 distinct CDR3 sequences, around 16% of them seen once. The data were also submitted as part of a second study, on T cells in Graves' hyperthyroidism and ophthalmopathy. That study reports: HTBI primers were used for first-round RT-PCR of the TCR CDR3.

This chain links TRBV3-1 with TRBJ2-1, with D possibly being TRBD1 (5 bases). The sequenced sample was peripheral blood mononuclear cells (PBMCs), obtained at new diagnosis, from a patient treated with antithyroid drugs. This sequence was found in a man aged 18-30 years with Graves disease. As DNA, the CDR3 is TGTGCCAGCAGCCAAGTAGACAGTTACAATGAGCAGTTCTTC. Residues: CASSQVDSYNEQFF.